This TCR beta chain comes out of a study of CD8+ T cells in alopecia areata. Turning to the study itself: A regimen of oral tofacitinib, 5 to 10 mg twice daily, was given to treated patients. General observations from the study: It was lesional scalp, especially alopecia totalis/universalis, that showed higher clonality than normal scalp. Normal skin's resident alphabeta T cells are also sequenced in scalp samples.

Following extraction, RNA underwent reverse transcription to cDNA, which served as the sequencing template. The protocol was immunoSEQ multiplex PCR, while the TCRdb copy is restricted to in-frame clones and leaves out a portion. The data hold 100,000 to 150,000 clones, with 49% observed a single time. Investigators sorted PBMCs to obtain both CD4+ and CD8+ T cells. Turning to this clone: Antigen: not known.

Germline assignment: CDR1 SGHDN and CDR2 FVKESK. The CDR3 runs to 18 residues. Trimming took 1 base from V and 0 from J; bases not matched to a gene: 9. This receptor was taken from a human donor with alopecia areata. This sample comprised CD8+ T cells sorted from blood, obtained at week 0. This chain connects TRBV14 to TRBJ2-1, with 7 bases matching TRBD2. CDR3 sequence reads: CASSQGKGRAVSYNEQFF. In nucleotides, the CDR3 is TGTGCCAGCAGCCAAGGGAAAGGGAGGGCCGTCTCCTACAATGAGCAGTTCTTC.